A single sample is the source of the 8 T cell receptor beta chains below, sequenced in a study of blood T cell repertoires in COVID-19. Sequencing used immunoSEQ multiplex PCR; TCRdb keeps in-frame clones, though not all of them. This table has approximately 140,000 clones, around nine tenths appearing once. Input material: PBMCs or T cells enriched from blood (not recorded which). The receptors stem from a woman younger than 45 with acute COVID-19.

The rearrangement joins TRBV3-1 (or the pseudogene TRBV3-2) to TRBJ1-6; maybe TRBD1 (6 bases). CDR1 is LGHDT, CDR2 YNNKEL, per germline (reference sequence). The CDR3 spans 15 residues. The V end was cut by 4 bases, the J end by 7 bases, with 14 bases between. CDR3 DNA sequence: TGTGCCAGCAGCCCAGCGGGACAATCGAATTCACCCCTCCACTTT. As protein: CASSPAGQSNSPLHF.

The genes are TRBV11-3 and TRBJ1-1; D may be TRBD1 (5 bases). The CDR3 length is 14 residues. Trimming stripped 3 bases from V and 4 bases from J, with 12 bases between. Germline V gives CDR1 SGHNT, CDR2 YENEEA. CDR3 nucleotides: TGTGCCAGCAGCTTCGGTACAGGAAGCACTGAAGCTTTCTTT. Translation: CASSFGTGSTEAFF.

This CDR3 is CASSFGLANNEQFF. The CDR3 coding sequence is TGTGCCAGCAGCTTTGGACTAGCCAACAATGAGCAGTTCTTC. The rearrangement uses TRBV11-2 and TRBJ2-1; 8 nucleotides align to TRBD2. V trimming: 3 bases; J trimming: 5 bases; junction bases outside the gene matches: 3. CDR1 and CDR2 from the germline V gene are SGHAT and FQNNGV. The length of the CDR3 is 14 residues.

V and J are TRBV30 and TRBJ1-1; tentative D call: TRBD1 (5 bases). Trimming took 2 bases from V and 4 from J, leaving 14 bases between them. The CDR3 extends over 14 amino acids. Germline lookup yields CDR1 GTSNPN and CDR2 SVGIG (reference sequence). For the CDR3, the DNA is TGTGCCTGGAGTTTTGGGGGGGGAGGCACTGAAGCTTTCTTT. Encoded protein: CAWSFGGGGTEAFF.

The rearrangement links TRBV25-1 to TRBJ2-7, with a tentative D call TRBD1 (6 bases). CDR3 length: 17 residues. Trimming took 1 base from V and 2 from J, leaving 18 bases between them. CDR1 is MGHDK, CDR2 SYGVNS, per germline. CDR3 in DNA: TGTGCCAGCAGTGAATCTCCTGCAGAGTGGGGGCCCTACGAGCAGTACTTC. Translating gives CASSESPAEWGPYEQYF.

This chain joins TRBV29-1 and TRBJ2-1; D might be TRBD2 (5 bases). Trimming removed 6 bases from V and 3 bases from J, with 9 bases in between. CDR1 is SQVTM, CDR2 ANQGSEA, per germline. This CDR3 spans 12 amino acids. The CDR3 region is CSVRGNYNEQFF. The CDR3 DNA is TGCAGCGTACGGGGTAACTACAATGAGCAGTTCTTC.

This clone was seen more than once but under ten times. J is TRBJ2-2 and V is TRBV5-4; TRBD1 aligns across 9 bases. The CDR3 is 16 residues long. CDR1 SGHNT and CDR2 YYREEE come from the germline V gene (reference sequence). The V segment lost 0 bases and the J segment 3 bases; nucleotides outside the gene matches: 3. In DNA, the CDR3 is TGTGCCAGCAGCTTGGGGGGACAGGGCGACACCGGGGAGCTGTTTTTT. Its protein is CASSLGGQGDTGELFF.

This clone was counted between two and nine times. The V call is TRBV7-8, the J call TRBJ2-7, with 10 bases lining up with TRBD2. The CDR3 totals 17 residues. Trimming took 7 bases from V and 6 from J; bases not matched to a gene: 18. Germline-derived CDR1 and CDR2 are SGHVS and FQNEAQ. CDR3 coding DNA: TGTGCCAGCACCACCGCTACTAGCGGGACCCTCTGGAGCGAGCAGTACTTC. Translation: CASTTATSGTLWSEQYF.